The text below deals with one T cell receptor beta chain. A read error may produce the germline difference seen at one junction end. The entry originates in a study of OX40 agonist ivuxolimab in advanced cancers. Here immunoSEQ multiplex PCR was the method, and the copy in TCRdb shows in-frame clones only, minus some. Of about 73,000 clones in the sample, over 80% were seen once. Germline V gives CDR1 MNHNS, CDR2 SASEGT. The CDR3 length is 16 residues. The V gene is TRBV6-1, the J gene TRBJ1-1, with a weak D call TRBD1 (6 bases). The receptor was derived from an adult with an advanced solid tumor such as melanoma, head and neck, liver or kidney cancer. The source was CD4+ or CD8+ T cells sorted from blood, collected in a trial of the OX40 agonist ivuxolimab. CDR3 DNA sequence: TGTGTCAGCGGTGTGGGACCGAGTAAGGGGGGTACTGAAGCTTTCTTT. Protein sequence: CVSGVGPSKGGTEAFF.